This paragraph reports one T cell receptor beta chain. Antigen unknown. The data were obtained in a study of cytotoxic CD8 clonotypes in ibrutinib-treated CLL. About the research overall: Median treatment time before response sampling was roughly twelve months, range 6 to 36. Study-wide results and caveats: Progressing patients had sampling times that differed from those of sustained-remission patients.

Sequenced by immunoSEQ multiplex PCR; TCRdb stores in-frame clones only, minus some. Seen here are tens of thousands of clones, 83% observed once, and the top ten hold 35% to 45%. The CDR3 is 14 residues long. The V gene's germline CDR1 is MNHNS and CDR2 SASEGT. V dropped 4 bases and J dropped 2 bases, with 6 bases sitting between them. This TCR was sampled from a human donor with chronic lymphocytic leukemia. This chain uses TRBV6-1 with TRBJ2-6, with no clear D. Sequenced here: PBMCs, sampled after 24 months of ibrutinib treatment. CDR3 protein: CASSVGAGANVLTF. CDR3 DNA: TGTGCCAGCAGTGTTGGGGCTGGGGCCAACGTCCTGACTTTC.